This TCR beta chain was captured in a study of graft-versus-host responses after intestinal transplantation. Whole-study context: Recipients across the board were started on anti-thymocyte globulin induction, then kept on tacrolimus and steroids for around 3 years.

TCRdb's table, derived via immunoSEQ multiplex PCR, lists solely in-frame clones and lacks some. There are about 93,000 clones in the sample; approximately 80% occur only once, and 0.65% to 0.95% lies in the top ten. Trimming left V 1 base short and J 3 bases short, with 10 bases between. The CDR3 extends over 14 amino acids. Germline V gene lookup returns CDR1 MGHRA and CDR2 YSYEKL. For this clone: What it binds is unknown.

The TCR sequence derives from a human donor who received an intestinal transplant. The chain uses TRBV4-1 and TRBJ2-7; no clear D. The sequencing here drew on unstimulated CD4+ T cells sorted from spleen or lymph node cells, taken before intestinal transplant. The CDR3 DNA follows: TGCGCCAGCAGCCAAGGTTTTATGAGCTACGAGCAGTACTTC. The encoded protein is CASSQGFMSYEQYF.